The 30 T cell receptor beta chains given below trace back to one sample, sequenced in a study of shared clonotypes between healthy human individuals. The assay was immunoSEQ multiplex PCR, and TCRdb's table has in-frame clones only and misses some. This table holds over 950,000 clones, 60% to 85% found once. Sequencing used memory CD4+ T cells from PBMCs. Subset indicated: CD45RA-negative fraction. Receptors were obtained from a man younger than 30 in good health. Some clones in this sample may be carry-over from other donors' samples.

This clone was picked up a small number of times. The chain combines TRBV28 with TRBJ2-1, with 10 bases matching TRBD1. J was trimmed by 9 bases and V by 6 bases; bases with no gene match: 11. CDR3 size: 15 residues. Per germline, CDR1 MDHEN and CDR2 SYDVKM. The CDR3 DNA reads TGTGCCAGCAGCAACCCGGGACAGGGGACGATTGAGCAGTTCTTC. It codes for CASSNPGQGTIEQFF.

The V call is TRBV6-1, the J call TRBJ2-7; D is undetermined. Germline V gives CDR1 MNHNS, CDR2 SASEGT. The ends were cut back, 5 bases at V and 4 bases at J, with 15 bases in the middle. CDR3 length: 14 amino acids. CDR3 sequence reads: CASSQSGIGYEQYF. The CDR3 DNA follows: TGTGCCAGCAGTCAGTCGGGCATAGGGTACGAGCAGTACTTC.

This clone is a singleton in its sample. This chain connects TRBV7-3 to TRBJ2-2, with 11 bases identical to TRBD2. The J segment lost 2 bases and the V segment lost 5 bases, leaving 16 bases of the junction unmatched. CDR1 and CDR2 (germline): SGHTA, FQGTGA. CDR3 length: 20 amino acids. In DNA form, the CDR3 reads TGTGCCAGCAGCCCCCGGGCCGACCTAGGACTAGCGGGTAACACCGGGGAGCTGTTTTTT. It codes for CASSPRADLGLAGNTGELFF.

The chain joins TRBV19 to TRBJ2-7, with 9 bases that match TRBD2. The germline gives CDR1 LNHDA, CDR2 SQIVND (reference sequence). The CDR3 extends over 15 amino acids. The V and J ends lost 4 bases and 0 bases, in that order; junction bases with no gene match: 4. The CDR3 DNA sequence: TGTGCCAGTAGTAGTACTAGCGGGTCCTCCTACGAGCAGTACTTC. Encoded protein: CASSSTSGSSYEQYF.

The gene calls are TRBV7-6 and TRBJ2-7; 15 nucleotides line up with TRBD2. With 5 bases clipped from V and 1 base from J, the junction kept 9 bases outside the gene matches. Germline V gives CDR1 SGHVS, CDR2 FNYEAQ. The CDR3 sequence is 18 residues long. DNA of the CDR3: TGTGCCAGCAGCGCCGGGACTAGCGGGAGGTATTTTTCCTACGAGCAGTACTTC. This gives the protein CASSAGTSGRYFSYEQYF.

CDR3 region: CASSQDLRDSYSYEQYF. The DNA for the CDR3 is TGCGCCAGCAGCCAAGATCTAAGGGACAGCTACTCCTACGAGCAGTACTTC. The chain joins TRBV4-1 to TRBJ2-7; 7 bases fit TRBD1. The CDR3 consists of 17 residues. Trimming took 0 bases from V and 0 from J; bases not matched to a gene: 8. Germline V CDR1 and CDR2: MGHRA, YSYEKL.

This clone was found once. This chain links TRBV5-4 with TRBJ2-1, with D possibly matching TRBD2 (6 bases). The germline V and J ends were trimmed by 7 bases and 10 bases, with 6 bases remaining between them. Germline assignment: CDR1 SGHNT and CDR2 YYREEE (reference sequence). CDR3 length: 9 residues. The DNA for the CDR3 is TGTGCCAGCGGGGGGGAGCAGTTCTTC. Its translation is CASGGEQFF.

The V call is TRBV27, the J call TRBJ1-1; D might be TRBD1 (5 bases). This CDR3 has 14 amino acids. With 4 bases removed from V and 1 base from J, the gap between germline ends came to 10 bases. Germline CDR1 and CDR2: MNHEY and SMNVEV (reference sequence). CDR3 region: CASSSLGGNTEAFF. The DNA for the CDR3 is TGTGCCAGCAGTTCCCTGGGGGGGAACACTGAAGCTTTCTTT.

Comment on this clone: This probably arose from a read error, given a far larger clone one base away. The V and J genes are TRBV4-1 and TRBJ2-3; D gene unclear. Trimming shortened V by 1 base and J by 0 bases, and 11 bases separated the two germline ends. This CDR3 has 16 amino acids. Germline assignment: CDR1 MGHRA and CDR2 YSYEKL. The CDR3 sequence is CASSQVARISTDTQYF. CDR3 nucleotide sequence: TGCGCCAGCAGCCAAGTTGCCCGCATTAGCACAGATACGCAGTATTTT.

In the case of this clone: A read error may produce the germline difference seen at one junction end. CDR3 sequence (DNA): TGTGCCAACAGTGACTCGGACAACAATGAGCAGTTCTTC. Amino acids: CANSDSDNNEQFF. V is TRBV6-4 and J is TRBJ2-1; perhaps TRBD1 as D (5 bases). Germline loops: CDR1 MRHNA, CDR2 SNTAGT. This CDR3 spans 13 amino acids.

Written as DNA, the CDR3 is TGTGCCAGTAGCCGTGTGGGCCCTGGGGCCAACGTCCTGACTTTC. Encoded protein: CASSRVGPGANVLTF. The chain combines TRBV19 with TRBJ2-6; D remains unclear. Germline V CDR1 and CDR2: LNHDA, SQIVND (reference sequence). This CDR3 spans 15 amino acids. Trimming took off 6 bases at V and 2 bases at J, with 11 bases between the two ends.

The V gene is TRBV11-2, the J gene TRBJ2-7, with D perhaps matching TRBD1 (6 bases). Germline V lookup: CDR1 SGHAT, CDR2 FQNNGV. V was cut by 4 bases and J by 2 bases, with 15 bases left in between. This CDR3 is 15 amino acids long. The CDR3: CASSWTDSSPYEQYF. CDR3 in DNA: TGTGCCAGCAGCTGGACAGACAGTTCCCCCTACGAGCAGTACTTC.

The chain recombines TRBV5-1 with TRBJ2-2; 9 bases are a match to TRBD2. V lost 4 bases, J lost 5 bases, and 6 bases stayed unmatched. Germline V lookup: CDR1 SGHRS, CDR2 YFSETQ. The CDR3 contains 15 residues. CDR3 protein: CASSAGTSLTGELFF. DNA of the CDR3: TGCGCCAGCAGCGCCGGGACTAGCCTAACCGGGGAGCTGTTTTTT. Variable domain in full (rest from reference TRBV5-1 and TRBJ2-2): KAGVTQTPRYLIKTRGQQVTLSCSPISGHRSVSWYQQTPGQGLQFLFEYFSETQRNKGNFPGRFSGRQFSNSRSEMNVSTLELGDSALYLCASSAGTSLTGELFFGEGSRLTVL.

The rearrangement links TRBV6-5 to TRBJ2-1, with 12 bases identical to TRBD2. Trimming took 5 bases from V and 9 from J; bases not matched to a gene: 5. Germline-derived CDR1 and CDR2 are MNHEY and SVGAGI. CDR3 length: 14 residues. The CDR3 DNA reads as TGTGCCAGCAGTCTAGCGGGAGGGCTAGGTGAGCAGTTCTTC. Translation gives CASSLAGGLGEQFF.

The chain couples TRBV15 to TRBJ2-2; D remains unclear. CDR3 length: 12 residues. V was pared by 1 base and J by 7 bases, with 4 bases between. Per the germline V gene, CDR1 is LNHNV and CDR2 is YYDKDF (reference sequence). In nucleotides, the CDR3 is TGTGCCACCAGCAGAGGGGGCGGGGAGCTGTTTTTT. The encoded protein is CATSRGGGELFF.

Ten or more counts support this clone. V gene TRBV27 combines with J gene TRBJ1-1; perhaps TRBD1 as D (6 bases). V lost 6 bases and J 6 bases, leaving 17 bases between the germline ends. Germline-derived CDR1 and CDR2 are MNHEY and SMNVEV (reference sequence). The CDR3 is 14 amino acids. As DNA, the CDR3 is TGTGCCAGCAGCACGGGGCAGGGGAGGCCTGAAGCTTTCTTT. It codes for CASSTGQGRPEAFF.

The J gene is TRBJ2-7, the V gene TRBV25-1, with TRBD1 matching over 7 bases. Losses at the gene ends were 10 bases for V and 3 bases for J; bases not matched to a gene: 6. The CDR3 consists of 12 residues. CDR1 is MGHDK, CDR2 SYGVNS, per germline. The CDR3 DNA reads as TGTGCCAACATGGGACAGAACTACGAGCAGTACTTC. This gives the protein CANMGQNYEQYF.

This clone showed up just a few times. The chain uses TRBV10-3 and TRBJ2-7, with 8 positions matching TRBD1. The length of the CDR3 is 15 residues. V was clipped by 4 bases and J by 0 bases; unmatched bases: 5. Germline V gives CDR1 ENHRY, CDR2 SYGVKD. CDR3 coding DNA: TGTGCCATCAGTGTTACCGGGACAGGCTCCTACGAGCAGTACTTC. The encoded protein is CAISVTGTGSYEQYF.

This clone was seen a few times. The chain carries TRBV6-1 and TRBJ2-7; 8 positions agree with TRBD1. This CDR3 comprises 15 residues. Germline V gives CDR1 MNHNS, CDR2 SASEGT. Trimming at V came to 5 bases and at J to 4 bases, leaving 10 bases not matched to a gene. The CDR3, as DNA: TGTGCCAGCAGTCCTCAGGACAGGGTGGGATACGAGCAGTACTTC. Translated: CASSPQDRVGYEQYF.

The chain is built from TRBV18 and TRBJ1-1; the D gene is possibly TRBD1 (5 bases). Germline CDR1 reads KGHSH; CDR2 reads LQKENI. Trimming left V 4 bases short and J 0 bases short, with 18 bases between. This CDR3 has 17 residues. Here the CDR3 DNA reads TGTGCCAGCTCACTATACTTACTGGACACTATGAACACTGAAGCTTTCTTT. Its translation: CASSLYLLDTMNTEAFF.

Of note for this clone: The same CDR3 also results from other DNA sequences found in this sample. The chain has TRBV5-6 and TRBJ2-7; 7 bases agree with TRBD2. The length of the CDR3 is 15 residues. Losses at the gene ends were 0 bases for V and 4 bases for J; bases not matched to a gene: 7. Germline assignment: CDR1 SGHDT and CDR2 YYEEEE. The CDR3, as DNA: TGTGCCAGCAGCTTGGGCGGCGGGAGTCTTTACGAGCAGTACTTC. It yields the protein CASSLGGGSLYEQYF.

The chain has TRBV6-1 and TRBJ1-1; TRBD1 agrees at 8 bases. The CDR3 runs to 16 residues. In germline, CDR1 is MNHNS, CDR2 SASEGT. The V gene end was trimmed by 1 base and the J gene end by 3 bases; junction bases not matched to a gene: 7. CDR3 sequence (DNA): TGTGCCAGCAGTGAAGGAACTACAGGGGGGTACACTGAAGCTTTCTTT. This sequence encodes CASSEGTTGGYTEAFF.

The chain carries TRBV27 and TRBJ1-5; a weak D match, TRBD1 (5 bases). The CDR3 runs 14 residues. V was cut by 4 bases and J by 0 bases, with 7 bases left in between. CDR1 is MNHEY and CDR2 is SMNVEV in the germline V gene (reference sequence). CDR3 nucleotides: TGTGCCAGCAGTTATCAGGGTAGCAATCAGCCCCAGCATTTT. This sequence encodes CASSYQGSNQPQHF.

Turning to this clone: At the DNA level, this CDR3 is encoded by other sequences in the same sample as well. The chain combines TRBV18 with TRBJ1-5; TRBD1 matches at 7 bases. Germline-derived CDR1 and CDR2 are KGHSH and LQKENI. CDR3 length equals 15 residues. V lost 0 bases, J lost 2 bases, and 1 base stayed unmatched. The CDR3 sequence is CASSPPGGGNQPQHF. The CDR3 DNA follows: TGTGCCAGCTCACCACCAGGGGGCGGCAATCAGCCCCAGCATTTT.

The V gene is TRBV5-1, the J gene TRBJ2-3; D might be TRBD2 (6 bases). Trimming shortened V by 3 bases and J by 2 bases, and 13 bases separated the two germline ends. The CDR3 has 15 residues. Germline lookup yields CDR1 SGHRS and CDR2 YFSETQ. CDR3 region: CASSYTSSSTDTQYF. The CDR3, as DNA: TGCGCCAGCAGCTACACTAGCTCCTCCACAGATACGCAGTATTTT.

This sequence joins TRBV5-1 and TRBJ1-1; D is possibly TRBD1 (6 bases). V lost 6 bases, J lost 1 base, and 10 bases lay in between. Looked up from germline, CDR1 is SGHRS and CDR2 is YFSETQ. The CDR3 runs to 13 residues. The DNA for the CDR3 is TGCGCCAGCACAGGGGCCGCGAACACTGAAGCTTTCTTT. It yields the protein CASTGAANTEAFF.

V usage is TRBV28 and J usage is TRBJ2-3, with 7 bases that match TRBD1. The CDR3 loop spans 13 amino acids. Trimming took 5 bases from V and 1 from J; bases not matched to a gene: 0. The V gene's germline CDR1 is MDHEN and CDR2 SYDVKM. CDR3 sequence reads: CASSTGGTDTQYF. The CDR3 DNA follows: TGTGCCAGCAGTACAGGGGGCACAGATACGCAGTATTTT.

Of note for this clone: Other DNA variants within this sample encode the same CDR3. CDR3 nucleotide sequence: TGCAGCGTCGGGACAGGGGGCCCCTACGAGCAGTACTTC. As protein: CSVGTGGPYEQYF. V and J are TRBV29-1 and TRBJ2-7, with 12 bases that match TRBD1. J lost 2 bases, V lost 6 bases, and 2 bases had no gene match. CDR1 is SQVTM, CDR2 ANQGSEA, per germline. There are 13 residues in the CDR3.

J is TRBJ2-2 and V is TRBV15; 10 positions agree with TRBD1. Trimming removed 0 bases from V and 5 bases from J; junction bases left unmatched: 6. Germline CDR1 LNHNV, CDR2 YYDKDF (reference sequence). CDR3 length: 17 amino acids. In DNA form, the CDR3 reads TGTGCCACCAGCAGAGATGTGGGACAGGGGCTTACCGGGGAGCTGTTTTTT. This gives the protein CATSRDVGQGLTGELFF.

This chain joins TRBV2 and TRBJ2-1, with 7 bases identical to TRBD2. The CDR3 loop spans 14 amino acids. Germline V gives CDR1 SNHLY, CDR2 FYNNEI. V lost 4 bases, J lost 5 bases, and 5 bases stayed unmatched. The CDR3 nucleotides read TGTGCCAGCAGTGCCTCTAGCGGCCACAATGAGCAGTTCTTC. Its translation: CASSASSGHNEQFF. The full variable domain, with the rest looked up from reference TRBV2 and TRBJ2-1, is EPEVTQTPSHQVTQMGQEVILRCVPISNHLYFYWYRQILGQKVEFLVSFYNNEISEKSEIFDDQFSVERPDGSNFTLKIRSTKLEDSAMYFCASSASSGHNEQFFGPGTRLTVL.